Sequencing of this T cell receptor beta chain was carried out in a study of T cell repertoires in cytomegalovirus infection. V dropped 1 base and J dropped 4 bases, with 13 bases sitting between them. This CDR3 is 15 amino acids long. CDR1 MGHDK and CDR2 SYGVNS come from the germline V gene. This clonotype was recorded a few times. The antigen is undetermined. MiXCR, run by TCRdb on the reads, gives a single entry per CDR3 protein. The sample has just under 550,000 distinct CDR3 sequences; approximately 25% are singletons. Study conclusions and caveats: Cumulative frequency (of public TCR beta family members) identified carriers of CMV plus the relevant HLA.

The TCR was taken from a human donor in good health (CMV status not recorded). Some clones in this sample may be carry-over from other donors' samples. The sample taken for sequencing was PBMCs. This sequence joins TRBV25-1 and TRBJ1-2; unclear D gene. CDR3 loop: CASSESGSRSYGYTF. Here the CDR3 DNA reads TGTGCCAGCAGTGAATCGGGGTCCCGATCCTATGGCTACACCTTC.